Listed here is a single T cell receptor beta chain. Antigen unknown. A much larger clone lies one base from this, so it may be a read error. The CDR3 is made up of 15 amino acids. Germline CDR1 reads SEHNR; CDR2 reads FQNEAQ (reference sequence). This sample stems from a study of T cells after yellow fever vaccination. The study's findings and limits: Primary-vaccination clones mostly resurfaced post-booster (about 95% CD4, roughly 87% CD8).

One entry per CDR3 protein results from TCRdb running MiXCR on the 5' RACE reads. The data contain about 340,000 distinct CDR3 sequences, around 4.1% of them singletons. The receptor was derived from a man between 18 and 35 years old who received the YFV17D yellow fever vaccine. The sequencing used PBMCs, collected 5 days after the yellow fever booster vaccination. V is TRBV7-9 and J is TRBJ1-2, with D tentatively TRBD1 (6 bases). The CDR3 region has the DNA TGTGCCAGCAGCCGGGTCTGGGGGCGGTACTATGGCTGCACCTTC. Amino acids: CASSRVWGRYYGCTF.